The rows below give T cell receptor beta chains drawn from one sample of a study of metastatic and nonmetastatic thyroid tumors. TCRdb redid the clone calls on the PCR reads using MiXCR. The table lists 90,000 or so clones, 7.5% to 9% of them singletons. The sequencing input was blood. These receptors were obtained from a female donor with papillary thyroid cancer or a benign thyroid nodule (not recorded which). Some clones in this sample may be carry-over from other donors' samples. CDR3s include the opening cysteine and the closing phenylalanine or tryptophan. A D gene is named only where the DNA matches it firmly. The size entry is marked missing in some rows and otherwise reads once, few, many or a size class.

cdr3_nt | cdr3_aa | clone_size | d_call | j_call | v_call
TGCAGTGCTAGGGCCTCCGGGACAGGGGGCTCTGGCTACACCTTC | CSARASGTGGSGYTF | many | TRBD1 | TRBJ1-2 | TRBV20-1
TGTGCCAGCAGTAGTTACCGCGACCACACAGATACGCAGTATTTT | CASSSYRDHTDTQYF | many | NA | TRBJ2-3 | TRBV27
TGTGCCAGCAGCTACAGGGGGCAGAGCACTGAAGCTTTCTTT | CASSYRGQSTEAFF | many | TRBD1 | TRBJ1-1 | TRBV6-1
TGTGCCAGCAGTAAGCGGGGGGCTAGCACAGATACGCAGTATTTT | CASSKRGASTDTQYF | many | TRBD2 | TRBJ2-3 | TRBV2
TGTGCCAGCAGCCACAGCCAGGGGGCAATACAGTTCTTC | CASSHSQGAIQFF | many | TRBD1 | TRBJ2-1 | TRBV3-1
TGCGCCAGCAGAACACGGGCGCGATATCAGCCCCAGCATTTT | CASRTRARYQPQHF | many | NA | TRBJ1-5 | TRBV10-1
TGTGCCACCAGTGACAACCGGGACGGAGACAATGAGCAGTTCTTC | CATSDNRDGDNEQFF | many | NA | TRBJ2-1 | TRBV24-1
TGTGCCAGCAGCCTAGCGGGGGGAGCGAACACCGGGGAGCTGTTTTTT | CASSLAGGANTGELFF | many | TRBD2 | TRBJ2-2 | TRBV12-3/TRBV12-4
TGTGCCAGCAGGGGGACGGGGAACACCGGGGAGCTGTTTTTT | CASRGTGNTGELFF | many | NA | TRBJ2-2 | TRBV12-3/TRBV12-4
TGTGCCAGCAGCCAAGTTACAGGGGGGGTCTATGGCTACACCTTC | CASSQVTGGVYGYTF | NA | TRBD1 | TRBJ1-2 | TRBV3-1
TGTGCCAGTAGGCACGACAGGGACGGCAATCAGCCCCAGCATTTT | CASRHDRDGNQPQHF | many | TRBD1 | TRBJ1-5 | TRBV19
TGTGCCAGCAGCCCGGGGGGCTGGGGTGAAAAACTGTTTTTT | CASSPGGWGEKLFF | many | NA | TRBJ1-4 | TRBV5-6
TGTGCCACCAACCCGCTCAGGAGCCTCTATGGCTACACCTTC | CATNPLRSLYGYTF | NA | NA | TRBJ1-2 | TRBV7-8
TGTGCCAGCAGCTTAAGGGAAGATTACGAGCAGTACTTC | CASSLREDYEQYF | many | NA | TRBJ2-7 | TRBV3-1
TGTGCCAGCAGTTTGGAGGCGGGAGTTTCCAATGAGCAGTTCTTC | CASSLEAGVSNEQFF | NA | TRBD2 | TRBJ2-1 | TRBV12-3/TRBV12-4
TGCGCCAGCAGCCCACCGCGGGGGGGGCAGAGCAAGCAGTACTTC | CASSPPRGGQSKQYF | once | TRBD2 | TRBJ2-7 | TRBV5-1
TGTGCCAGCAGTGACTTCAGCACAGATACGCAGTATTTT | CASSDFSTDTQYF | NA | NA | TRBJ2-3 | TRBV2
TGTGCCAGCAGTAAGACAGGGGGCGCACGGAATTCACCCCTCCACTTT | CASSKTGGARNSPLHF | many | TRBD1 | TRBJ1-6 | TRBV6-1
TGTGCCAGCAGCGAGAGGACCGGGGGTTCACCCCTCCACTTT | CASSERTGGSPLHF | many | NA | TRBJ1-6 | TRBV9
TGTGCCAGCAGTGAAGCTGGCAGTGAGCACTATGGCTACACCTTC | CASSEAGSEHYGYTF | medium-sized | NA | TRBJ1-2 | TRBV6-1
TGTGCCAGCAGCTCCTCAGGGCGGGGGTACACAGATATGCAGTATTTT | CASSSSGRGYTDMQYF | few | TRBD2 | TRBJ2-3 | TRBV28
TGTGCCAGCAGTAAACAAGTGACTCACACCGGGGAGCTCTTTTTT | CASSKQVTHTGELFF | NA | NA | TRBJ2-2 | TRBV6-1
TGTGCCAGCAGTGAAGCGGCAGAGAATGAAAAACTGTTTTTT | CASSEAAENEKLFF | many | NA | TRBJ1-4 | TRBV6-1
TGTGCCAGCAGCCAAGATTTAGCGGGGGGCACAGATACGCAGTATTTT | CASSQDLAGGTDTQYF | many | TRBD2 | TRBJ2-3 | TRBV4-2
TGTGCCAGTAGTTTAGCGGGGGGATCGACCACGTACGAGCAGTACTTC | CASSLAGGSTTYEQYF | many | TRBD2 | TRBJ2-7 | TRBV19
TGTGCCAGCAGTGACGGACAGGGGAAAAACATTCAGTACTTC | CASSDGQGKNIQYF | many | TRBD1 | TRBJ2-4 | TRBV6-4
TGTGCCAGCATTCCCGTCTCGGCGAGCGATGAGCAGTTCTTC | CASIPVSASDEQFF | many | NA | TRBJ2-1 | TRBV7-9